One sample yielded the 29 T cell receptor beta chains listed below, sequenced in a study of T cell responses to AZD1222 COVID-19 vaccine (dated by TCRdb to 2020 to 2023). Sample time point, as interpreted from the label and publication: baseline before first vaccination. Per the publication, the treatment or condition label means: meningococcal conjugate vaccine given as trial control. The library was made by the immunoSEQ multiplex PCR assay. This immuneACCESS table, as held by TCRdb, lists in-frame sequences with V and J called but not all clones. Of the missing ones, under half trace to an unresolved V gene in checked studies; the others have no known cause. This sample gives around 140,000 clones in total; more than 85% of them show up just once. The ten most abundant clones make up less than 1% of the sample. The sample here was peripheral blood, taken on day 0 of MenACWY control vaccination. These TCRs come from an adult in good health.

The rearrangement joins TRBV14 to TRBJ2-7, with 7 bases fitting TRBD2. Germline assignment: CDR1 SGHDN and CDR2 FVKESK. Unmatched junction bases numbered 19, after V lost 0 bases and J lost 2 bases. The CDR3 extends over 20 amino acids. The CDR3 region is CASSQDIPWEASGKPYEQYF. As DNA, the CDR3 is TGTGCCAGCAGCCAAGATATTCCCTGGGAAGCTAGCGGAAAACCCTACGAGCAGTACTTC.

The chain joins TRBV28 to TRBJ1-2; TRBD1 is a possible D gene (5 bases). The ends were cut back, 6 bases at V and 8 bases at J, with 16 bases in the middle. Looked up from germline, CDR1 is MDHEN and CDR2 is SYDVKM. The CDR3 spans 13 residues. The CDR3 sequence is CASSPAGVRGYTF. As DNA, the CDR3 is TGTGCCAGCAGCCCCGCGGGGGTGAGAGGCTACACCTTC.

The chain employs TRBV27 and TRBJ2-2, with TRBD1 as a possible D gene (5 bases). The V end was cut by 1 base, the J end by 11 bases, with 17 bases between. CDR3 size: 15 residues. The germline V gene has CDR1 MNHEY and CDR2 SMNVEV (reference sequence). CDR3 sequence (DNA): TGTGCCAGCAGTTTATTCGGAAAGGGGTCGGACGAGCTGTTTTTT. It is translated as CASSLFGKGSDELFF.

The chain joins TRBV7-9 to TRBJ2-7; tentatively, D is TRBD2 (6 bases). The CDR3 sequence is 15 residues long. V shed 5 bases and J shed 1 base, with 15 bases lying between them. Germline loops: CDR1 SEHNR, CDR2 FQNEAQ (reference sequence). In DNA, the CDR3 is TGTGCCAGCAGCCCCGGAGGGACCAGATCCTACGAGCAGTACTTC. This translates into CASSPGGTRSYEQYF.

The chain employs TRBV7-3 and TRBJ1-1; D is undetermined. V gave up 5 bases and J gave up 2 bases, with 9 bases separating them. Germline CDR1 is SGHTA and CDR2 is FQGTGA. CDR3 length: 13 amino acids. The CDR3 coding sequence is TGTGCCAGCAGCACCGGGGTCAACACTGAAGCTTTCTTT. It translates to CASSTGVNTEAFF.

This chain links TRBV5-1 with TRBJ2-7; 9 positions match TRBD1. The CDR3 totals 20 residues. The J segment lost 2 bases and the V segment lost 4 bases, leaving 22 bases of the junction unmatched. Germline assignment: CDR1 SGHRS and CDR2 YFSETQ. DNA for the CDR3: TGCGCCAGCAGCCCCCGGGGAGGTACCGGGACAGGGACTTCACCCTACGAGCAGTACTTC. It is translated as CASSPRGGTGTGTSPYEQYF.

The CDR3 DNA reads as TGTGCCAGCCCGAACACTGAAGCTTTCTTT. This codes for CASPNTEAFF. The V and J genes are TRBV7-9 and TRBJ1-1; D not resolved. This CDR3 has 10 residues. Germline CDR1 is SEHNR and CDR2 is FQNEAQ (reference sequence). V was shortened by 8 bases and J by 1 base, with 2 bases between the two germline ends.

This rearrangement joins TRBV6-5 to TRBJ1-1; D perhaps matches TRBD1 (6 bases). Per the germline V gene, CDR1 is MNHEY and CDR2 is SVGAGI. The CDR3 has 14 amino acids. The germline V and J ends were trimmed by 2 bases and 6 bases, with 13 bases remaining between them. The CDR3 is CASSYAGAGAEAFF. The CDR3 region has the DNA TGTGCCAGCAGTTACGCAGGGGCAGGGGCTGAAGCTTTCTTT.

This clone was observed once. The chain links TRBV7-8 to TRBJ2-7; a possible D gene is TRBD1 (6 bases). V was trimmed by 1 base and J by 0 bases, leaving 13 bases between them. CDR3 length: 16 amino acids. Germline V CDR1 and CDR2: SGHVS, FQNEAQ. CDR3 DNA: TGTGCCAGCAGCTTAGTAAACCGGGACACCTCCTACGAGCAGTACTTC. Translating gives CASSLVNRDTSYEQYF.

This clone was found once. This sequence joins TRBV11-2 and TRBJ1-6; 9 bases agree with TRBD1. Germline V CDR1 and CDR2: SGHAT, FQNNGV. The CDR3 runs to 14 residues. After removal of 5 bases from V and 10 bases from J, the junction contained 6 bases not matched to a gene. CDR3 sequence (DNA): TGTGCCAGCAGCGTGACAGGGGGTAGATCACCCCTCCACTTT. The encoded protein is CASSVTGGRSPLHF. Full variable domain (rest looked up from reference TRBV11-2 and TRBJ1-6): EAGVAQSPRYKIIEKRQSVAFWCNPISGHATLYWYQQILGQGPKLLIQFQNNGVVDDSQLPKDRFSAERLKGVDSTLKIQPAKLEDSAVYLCASSVTGGRSPLHFGNGTRLTVT.

This chain joins TRBV19 and TRBJ1-2, with 7 bases identical to TRBD1. In germline, CDR1 is LNHDA, CDR2 SQIVND (reference sequence). The CDR3 runs 16 residues. The J segment lost 7 bases and the V segment lost 3 bases, leaving 14 bases of the junction unmatched. The CDR3 region has the DNA TGTGCCAGTAGTATTGAAGAAAAGGGGGCGACCTCTGGCTACACCTTC. It translates to CASSIEEKGATSGYTF. The variable domain in full, completed from reference TRBV19 and TRBJ1-2, reads DGGITQSPKYLFRKEGQNVTLSCEQNLNHDAMYWYRQDPGQGLRLIYYSQIVNDFQKGDIAEGYSVSREKKESFPLTVTSAQKNPTAFYLCASSIEEKGATSGYTFGSGTRLTVV.

The rearrangement links TRBV12-3 or TRBV12-4 to TRBJ1-1; no reliable D call. Trimming left V 6 bases short and J 0 bases short, with 8 bases between. The CDR3 length is 13 residues. The CDR3 protein is CASREDLNTEAFF. The CDR3 DNA reads TGTGCCAGCAGGGAGGACTTGAACACTGAAGCTTTCTTT.

The chain links TRBV12-5 to TRBJ2-7; D may be TRBD2 (5 bases). CDR1 is LGHNT, CDR2 FRNRAP, per germline. CDR3 length equals 13 residues. In nucleotides, the CDR3 is TGTGCCTCGGGAAGGGATTCCGTCCACGAGCAGTACTTC. The encoded protein is CASGRDSVHEQYF.

The chain recombines TRBV7-9 with TRBJ2-2; TRBD1 is a possible D gene (7 bases). The CDR3 totals 17 residues. V dropped 5 bases and J dropped 3 bases, with 19 bases sitting between them. CDR1 and CDR2 (germline): SEHNR, FQNEAQ (reference sequence). CDR3 DNA sequence: TGTGCCAGCAGCCCGGCCGGAGGGGGCCGCGACACCGGGGAGCTGTTTTTT. The encoded protein is CASSPAGGGRDTGELFF.

The chain is built from TRBV11-1 and TRBJ2-1; a weak D match, TRBD1 (5 bases). V lost 5 bases and J lost 10, with 12 bases in between. The CDR3 spans 12 residues. Germline V gene lookup returns CDR1 SGHAT and CDR2 FQDESV (reference sequence). CDR3 protein: CASSGAMREQFF. The DNA for the CDR3 is TGTGCCAGCAGCGGGGCCATGCGGGAGCAGTTCTTC.

This chain joins TRBV10-3 and TRBJ1-2, with TRBD1 matching 9 bases. The trim removed 6 bases at V and 3 bases at J, leaving 11 bases unmatched. This CDR3 region has 16 residues. The germline CDR1 and CDR2 sequences are ENHRY and SYGVKD. This CDR3 reads CAIRGDRAPSDYGYTF. The CDR3 bases are TGTGCCATCAGAGGGGACAGGGCCCCCTCCGACTATGGCTACACCTTC.

The V and J genes are TRBV10-3 and TRBJ2-3; no clear D. V gave up 6 bases and J gave up 0 bases, with 7 bases separating them. Germline V CDR1 and CDR2: ENHRY, SYGVKD. This CDR3 region has 13 residues. The CDR3 reads CAIRQLSTDTQYF. The CDR3 bases are TGTGCCATCAGACAACTCAGCACAGATACGCAGTATTTT.

J is TRBJ1-5 and V is TRBV7-9; D uncertain. This CDR3 is built from 16 residues. V was cut by 5 bases and J by 4 bases, with 18 bases left in between. Germline V gene lookup returns CDR1 SEHNR and CDR2 FQNEAQ (reference sequence). The CDR3 protein is CASSQSFGSPNQPQHF. The CDR3 DNA follows: TGTGCCAGCAGCCAGAGTTTCGGGTCCCCAAATCAGCCCCAGCATTTT. Based on the CDR3 plus reference TRBV7-9 and TRBJ1-5, the full variable domain is DTGVSQNPRHKITKRGQNVTFRCDPISEHNRLYWYRQTLGQGPEFLTYFQNEAQLEKSRLLSDRFSAERPKGSFSTLEIQRTEQGDSAMYLCASSQSFGSPNQPQHFGDGTRLSIL.

The chain recombines TRBV19 with TRBJ1-1, with 11 bases identical to TRBD1. The CDR3 has 15 amino acids. The V segment lost 2 bases and the J segment 6 bases; nucleotides outside the gene matches: 5. Germline lookup yields CDR1 LNHDA and CDR2 SQIVND (reference sequence). The CDR3: CASSILGQGAAEAFF. CDR3 nucleotide sequence: TGTGCCAGTAGTATACTCGGACAGGGGGCCGCTGAAGCTTTCTTT. The variable domain in full, completed from reference TRBV19 and TRBJ1-1, reads DGGITQSPKYLFRKEGQNVTLSCEQNLNHDAMYWYRQDPGQGLRLIYYSQIVNDFQKGDIAEGYSVSREKKESFPLTVTSAQKNPTAFYLCASSILGQGAAEAFFGQGTRLTVV.

V usage is TRBV5-1 and J usage is TRBJ2-1, with 12 bases matching TRBD2. From germline, CDR1 is SGHRS and CDR2 YFSETQ. V gave up 4 bases and J gave up 15 bases; unmatched junction bases: 8. This CDR3 region has 13 residues. CDR3 sequence reads: CASSPGTSGHLFF. Here the CDR3 DNA reads TGCGCCAGCAGCCCGGGGACTAGCGGGCATTTGTTCTTC.

V usage is TRBV2 and J usage is TRBJ1-6; D not resolved. Trimming pared 7 bases from V and 6 bases from J, leaving 16 bases between. Per germline, CDR1 SNHLY and CDR2 FYNNEI. The CDR3 consists of 15 residues. CDR3 nucleotides: TGTGCCAGCATCTACCGCCAGACGATTAATTCACCCCTCCACTTT. Translated: CASIYRQTINSPLHF.

The rearrangement uses TRBV6-6 and TRBJ1-3, with TRBD1 matching 10 bases. This CDR3 has 14 amino acids. CDR1 MNHNY and CDR2 SVGAGI come from the germline V gene (reference sequence). V lost 6 bases to trimming and J lost 9 bases; unmatched junction nucleotides: 8. For the CDR3, the DNA is TGTGCCAGCAGAAACCGGGACAGGGGAGGCACCATATATTTT. Its protein is CASRNRDRGGTIYF.

The V gene is TRBV9, the J gene TRBJ1-1, with a possible D match to TRBD1 (5 bases). Germline-derived CDR1 and CDR2 are SGDLS and YYNGEE. V was shortened by 0 bases and J by 4 bases, with 10 bases between the two germline ends. The CDR3 consists of 14 residues. Written as DNA, the CDR3 is TGTGCCAGCAGCGTAGGGGGGAAGAGCACTGAAGCTTTCTTT. Translated: CASSVGGKSTEAFF.

This sequence joins TRBV27 and TRBJ1-2; maybe TRBD1 (5 bases). This CDR3 spans 17 amino acids. CDR1 is MNHEY, CDR2 SMNVEV, per germline (reference sequence). V dropped 5 bases and J dropped 1 base, with 20 bases sitting between them. The CDR3 DNA reads as TGTGCCAGCAGTCCTCGACAGAGGGGAGGCCTTAACTATGGCTACACCTTC. This translates into CASSPRQRGGLNYGYTF.

The rearrangement joins TRBV28 to TRBJ1-6, with 7 bases identical to TRBD1. This CDR3 contains 17 residues. With V trimmed by 8 bases and J by 7 bases, 17 bases remained unmatched. Germline-derived CDR1 and CDR2 are MDHEN and SYDVKM. The CDR3 protein is CASRIPKGQGENSPLHF. CDR3 nucleotides: TGTGCCAGCCGAATCCCCAAGGGGCAGGGGGAAAATTCACCCCTCCACTTT.

In this sample, this clone turned up a few times. The V gene is TRBV6-5, the J gene TRBJ2-7; D tentatively fits TRBD1 or TRBD2 (5 bases each). CDR1 and CDR2 (germline): MNHEY, SVGAGI. With 0 bases removed from V and 6 bases from J, the gap between germline ends came to 9 bases. The CDR3 extends over 13 amino acids. The CDR3 sequence: CASSYSLGVEQYF. The CDR3 nucleotides read TGTGCCAGCAGTTACTCGTTGGGGGTCGAGCAGTACTTC.

The rearrangement links TRBV28 to TRBJ1-2; unclear D gene. The CDR3 runs to 13 residues. The germline gives CDR1 MDHEN, CDR2 SYDVKM. Deletions cut 1 base from V and 7 bases from J, with 10 bases between. The CDR3, as DNA: TGTGCCAGCAGTTTATATTTCACGGGTGGCTACACCTTC. Amino acid sequence: CASSLYFTGGYTF.

The CDR3 protein is CASSPRRVRGEAFF. CDR3 DNA sequence: TGTGCCAGCAGTCCCCGCAGGGTGAGAGGTGAAGCTTTCTTT. This rearrangement joins TRBV27 to TRBJ1-1, with D tentatively TRBD1 (5 bases). V lost 5 bases and J lost 7, with 17 bases in between. The CDR3 is 14 amino acids. Germline-derived CDR1 and CDR2 are MNHEY and SMNVEV (reference sequence).

This rearrangement joins TRBV7-9 to TRBJ1-1; D is possibly TRBD1 (6 bases). The length of the CDR3 is 18 residues. Per germline, CDR1 SEHNR and CDR2 FQNEAQ (reference sequence). Deletions cut 5 bases from V and 1 base from J, with 23 bases between. In nucleotides, the CDR3 is TGTGCCAGCAGCCCCACCATTTACAGGGAGGACCAGAACACTGAAGCTTTCTTT. Translating it yields CASSPTIYREDQNTEAFF.